This is a list of T cell receptor beta chains from one sample in a study of OX40 agonist ivuxolimab in advanced cancers. This table comes from immunoSEQ multiplex PCR, and its TCRdb copy is limited to in-frame clones, with some not included. The table shows over 65,000 clones, with about 90% occurring only once. The sequences come from CD4+ or CD8+ T cells sorted from blood, collected in a trial of the OX40 agonist ivuxolimab. The receptors shown here come from an adult with an advanced solid tumor such as melanoma, head and neck, liver or kidney cancer. The CDR3 runs from the conserved cysteine through the conserved F or W. D genes are given only for firm matches. Clone size, where shown, is once, few, many, or a class for clones that have expanded.

D,size,V,J,CDR3,DNA
TRBD2,.,TRBV29-1,TRBJ2-2,CSVEDSEGAGGLVTGELFF,TGCAGCGTTGAAGATTCAGAAGGCGCGGGGGGACTGGTCACCGGGGAGCTGTTTTTT
TRBD2,.,TRBV11-2,TRBJ2-7,CASSSWGGGGEQYF,TGTGCCAGCAGCTCGTGGGGCGGGGGAGGCGAGCAGTACTTC
.,once,TRBV9,TRBJ1-1,CASTEREGPITEAFF,TGTGCCAGCACCGAACGGGAGGGGCCGATCACTGAAGCTTTCTTT
.,.,TRBV7-9,TRBJ2-7,CASSNTGSPEEQYF,TGTGCCAGCAGCAATACAGGGTCGCCGGAGGAGCAGTACTTC
.,few,TRBV19,TRBJ2-7,CASSIGTGWEQYF,TGTGCCAGTAGTATTGGGACCGGCTGGGAGCAGTACTTC
TRBD1,.,TRBV5-8,TRBJ2-5,CASSPGQGWPQETQYF,TGTGCCAGCAGCCCTGGACAGGGATGGCCTCAAGAGACCCAGTACTTC
.,.,TRBV11-3,TRBJ1-1,CASSLGPYTEAFF,TGTGCCAGCAGCTTAGGTCCGTACACTGAAGCTTTCTTT
TRBD1,.,TRBV30,TRBJ2-7,CALDRVNEQYF,TGTGCCTTAGACAGGGTGAACGAGCAGTACTTC
TRBD2,.,TRBV6-5,TRBJ2-5,CASSSFSGVGETQYF,TGTGCCAGCAGTTCCTTTAGCGGGGTAGGAGAGACCCAGTACTTC
.,once,TRBV5-5,TRBJ1-1,CASTRGGGNTEAFF,TGTGCCAGCACTAGGGGCGGGGGGAACACTGAAGCTTTCTTT
.,.,TRBV5-6,TRBJ1-1,CASSLGSGNTEAFF,TGTGCCAGCAGCTTGGGGAGCGGCAACACTGAAGCTTTCTTT
TRBD1,.,TRBV11-1,TRBJ2-5,CASSTPTGGLEETQYF,TGTGCCAGCAGCACTCCCACAGGGGGCTTGGAAGAGACCCAGTACTTC
TRBD1,.,TRBV2,TRBJ2-5,CASSISSPGQGMLETQYF,TGTGCCAGCAGCATTTCGTCTCCGGGACAGGGTATGTTGGAGACCCAGTACTTC
TRBD1,once,TRBV30,TRBJ2-7,CAWSFRGSPHEQYF,TGTGCCTGGAGCTTCAGGGGGTCCCCCCACGAGCAGTACTTC
.,.,TRBV10-1,TRBJ2-7,CASSEIRFGYEQYF,TGCGCCAGCAGTGAGATTCGGTTCGGTTACGAGCAGTACTTC
TRBD1,.,TRBV7-2,TRBJ1-1,CASSQTGGDAEAFF,TGTGCCAGCAGCCAAACAGGGGGAGATGCTGAAGCTTTCTTT
.,medium-sized,TRBV7-2,TRBJ2-7,CASMDSSYEQYF,TGTGCCAGCATGGACAGCTCCTACGAGCAGTACTTC
.,once,TRBV4-1,TRBJ2-7,CASSQDPRGSSYEQYF,TGCGCCAGCAGCCAAGATCCCCGGGGCAGTTCCTACGAGCAGTACTTC